The TCR beta chain described here comes from a study of blood T cell repertoires in COVID-19. About the study: Samples of COVID-19 (acute and convalescent) were obtained from the United States, Italy and Spain. PBMCs, B-cell-depleted T cells, or T cells were the source of the cDNA or gDNA that made up the material.

This clone was counted a few times. Source study methods: Researchers report that nucleated cell counts were estimated from reference gene primer amplification. Profiled with immunoSEQ multiplex PCR; TCRdb holds only in-frame clones, not every one. V, J and clone size were drawn from that table, and D and trimming were deduced from the DNA. This sample yields 15,000 to 20,000 clones, of which about 81% are seen a single time; over 7.5% belongs to the top ten. The clonotype was recovered from a man in his 60s with acute or convalescent COVID-19. Sample: peripheral blood.

The CDR3 DNA reads TGTGCCAGCAGCAGGGGGACAGGGCAAGACCAGCCCCAGCATTTT. Its protein product is CASSRGTGQDQPQHF. The chain joins TRBV21-1 to TRBJ1-5; no check of the table's D call, TRBD1, against the DNA was made. TRBV21-1 is designated a pseudogene. This CDR3 is built from 15 residues.